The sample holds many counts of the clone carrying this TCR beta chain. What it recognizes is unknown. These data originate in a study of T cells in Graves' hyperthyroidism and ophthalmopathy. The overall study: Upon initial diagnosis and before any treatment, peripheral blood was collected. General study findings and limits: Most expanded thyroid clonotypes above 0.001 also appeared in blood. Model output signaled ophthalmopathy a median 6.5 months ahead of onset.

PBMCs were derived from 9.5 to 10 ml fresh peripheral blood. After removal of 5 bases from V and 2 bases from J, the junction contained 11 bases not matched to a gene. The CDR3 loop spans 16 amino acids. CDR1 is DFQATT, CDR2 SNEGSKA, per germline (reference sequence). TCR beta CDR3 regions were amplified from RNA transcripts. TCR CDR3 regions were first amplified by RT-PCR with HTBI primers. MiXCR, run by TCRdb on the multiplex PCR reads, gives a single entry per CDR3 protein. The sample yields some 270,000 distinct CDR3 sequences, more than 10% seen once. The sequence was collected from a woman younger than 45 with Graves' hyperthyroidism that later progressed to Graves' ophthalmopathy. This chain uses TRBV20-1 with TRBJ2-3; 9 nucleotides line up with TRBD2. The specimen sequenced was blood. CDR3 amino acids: CSAGKTSGQFTDTQYF. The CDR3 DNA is TGCAGTGCTGGAAAGACTAGCGGACAATTCACAGATACGCAGTATTTT.